This T cell receptor (beta chain) was found in a study of shared clonotypes between healthy human individuals. Germline loops: CDR1 SEHNR, CDR2 FQNEAQ (reference sequence). With V trimmed by 6 bases and J by 2 bases, 6 bases remained unmatched. This CDR3 region has 15 residues. Without sorting, samples used around 92 million PBMCs for genomic DNA. Amplification in unsorted PBMC replicate PCRs started from roughly 330 ng DNA, which equals about 30,000 T cell genomes. The assay was immunoSEQ multiplex PCR, and TCRdb's table has in-frame clones only and misses some. The sample yields about 560,000 clones, 70% to 80% seen once.

Sequenced sample: PBMCs. The gene calls are TRBV7-9 and TRBJ2-2; 7 bases align to TRBD2. This clonotype was obtained from a woman aged 40 to 55 in good health. Some clones in this sample may be carry-over from other donors' samples. The CDR3 DNA is TGTGCCAGCAGGGACCGGGACTACAACACCGGGGAGCTGTTTTTT. Encoded protein: CASRDRDYNTGELFF.